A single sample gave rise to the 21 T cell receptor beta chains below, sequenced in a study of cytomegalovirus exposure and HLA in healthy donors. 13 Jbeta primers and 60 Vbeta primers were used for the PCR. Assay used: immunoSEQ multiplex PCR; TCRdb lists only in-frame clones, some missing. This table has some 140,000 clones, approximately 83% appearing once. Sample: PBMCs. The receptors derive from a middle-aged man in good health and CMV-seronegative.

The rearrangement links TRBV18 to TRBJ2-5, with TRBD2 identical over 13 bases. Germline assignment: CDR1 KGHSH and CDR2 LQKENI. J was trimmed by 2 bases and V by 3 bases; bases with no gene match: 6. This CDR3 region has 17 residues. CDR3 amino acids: CASSPPGLAGVQETQYF. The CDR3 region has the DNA TGTGCCAGCTCACCGCCTGGACTAGCGGGAGTGCAAGAGACCCAGTACTTC.

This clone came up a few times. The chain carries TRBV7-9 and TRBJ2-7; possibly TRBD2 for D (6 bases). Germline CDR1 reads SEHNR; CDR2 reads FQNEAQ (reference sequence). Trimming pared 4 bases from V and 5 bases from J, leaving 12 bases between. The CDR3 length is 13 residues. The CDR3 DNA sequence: TGTGCCAGCAGCTCAGGGACTTCCAACGAGCAGTACTTC. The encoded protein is CASSSGTSNEQYF.

The DNA for the CDR3 is TGCAGCGTTGAAGACAGGGGGCGCACTGAAGCTTTCTTT. This translates into CSVEDRGRTEAFF. V usage is TRBV29-1 and J usage is TRBJ1-1; 8 positions match TRBD1. The V gene's germline CDR1 is SQVTM and CDR2 ANQGSEA. Trimming took 0 bases from V and 4 from J; bases not matched to a gene: 1. CDR3 size: 13 residues.

The chain's CDR3 is CASSVRTSQSYEQYF. CDR3 nucleotides: TGTGCCAGCAGTGTTAGGACTAGCCAATCCTACGAGCAGTACTTC. The J gene is TRBJ2-7, the V gene TRBV6-6; 8 bases line up with TRBD2. The CDR3 is 15 amino acids. The junction had 7 bases not matched to a gene; V was cut back by 5 bases and J by 1 base. The germline V gene has CDR1 MNHNY and CDR2 SVGAGI (reference sequence).

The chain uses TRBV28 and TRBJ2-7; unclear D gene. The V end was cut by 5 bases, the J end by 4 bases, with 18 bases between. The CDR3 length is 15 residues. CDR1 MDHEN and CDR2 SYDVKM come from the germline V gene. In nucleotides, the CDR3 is TGTGCCAGCAGTCGACCCCCTGGCGGAAATTACGAGCAGTACTTC. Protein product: CASSRPPGGNYEQYF.

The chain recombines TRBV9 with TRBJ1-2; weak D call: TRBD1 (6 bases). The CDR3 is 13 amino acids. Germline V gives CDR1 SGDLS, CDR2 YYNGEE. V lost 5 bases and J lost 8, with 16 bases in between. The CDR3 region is CASSETGSRGYTF. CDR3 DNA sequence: TGTGCCAGCAGTGAAACAGGGTCTCGGGGCTACACCTTC.

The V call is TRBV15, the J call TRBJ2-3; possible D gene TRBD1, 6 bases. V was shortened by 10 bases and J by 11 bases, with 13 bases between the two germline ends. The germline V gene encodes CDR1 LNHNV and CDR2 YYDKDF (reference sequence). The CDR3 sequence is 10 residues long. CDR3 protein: CAKKPRGQYF. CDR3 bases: TGTGCCAAAAAACCCAGGGGGCAGTATTTT.

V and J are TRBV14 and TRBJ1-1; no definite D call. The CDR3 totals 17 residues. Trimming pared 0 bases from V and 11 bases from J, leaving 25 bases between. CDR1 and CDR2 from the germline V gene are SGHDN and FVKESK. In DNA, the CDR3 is TGTGCCAGCAGCCAAGAAATCCGCCCGGACGCAGCGGACCTGGCTTTCTTT. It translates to CASSQEIRPDAADLAFF. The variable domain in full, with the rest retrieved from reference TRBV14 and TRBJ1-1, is EAGVTQFPSHSVIEKGQTVTLRCDPISGHDNLYWYRRVMGKEIKFLLHFVKESKQDESGMPNNRFLAERTGGTYSTLKVQPAELEDSGVYFCASSQEIRPDAADLAFFGQGTRLTVV.

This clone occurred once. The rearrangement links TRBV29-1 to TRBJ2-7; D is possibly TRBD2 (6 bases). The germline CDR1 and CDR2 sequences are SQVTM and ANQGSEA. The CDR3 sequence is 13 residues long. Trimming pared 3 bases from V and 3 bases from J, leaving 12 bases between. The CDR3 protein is CSVEGGENYEQYF. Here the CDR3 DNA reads TGCAGCGTTGAGGGAGGAGAAAACTACGAGCAGTACTTC.

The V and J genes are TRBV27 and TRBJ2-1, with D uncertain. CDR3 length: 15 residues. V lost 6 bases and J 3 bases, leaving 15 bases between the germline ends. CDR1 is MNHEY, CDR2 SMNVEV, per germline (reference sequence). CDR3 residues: CASSSTALLYNEQFF. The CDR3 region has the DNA TGTGCCAGCAGCTCCACCGCACTCCTCTACAATGAGCAGTTCTTC.

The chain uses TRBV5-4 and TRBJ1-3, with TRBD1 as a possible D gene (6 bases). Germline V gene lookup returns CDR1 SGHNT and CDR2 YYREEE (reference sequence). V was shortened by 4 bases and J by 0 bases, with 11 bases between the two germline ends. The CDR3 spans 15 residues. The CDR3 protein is CASSAGQFSGNTIYF. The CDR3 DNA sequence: TGTGCCAGCAGCGCAGGACAGTTCTCTGGAAACACCATATATTTT. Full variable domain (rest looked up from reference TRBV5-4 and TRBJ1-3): ETGVTQSPTHLIKTRGQQVTLRCSSQSGHNTVSWYQQALGQGPQFIFQYYREEENGRGNFPPRFSGLQFPNYSSELNVNALELDDSALYLCASSAGQFSGNTIYFGEGSWLTVV.

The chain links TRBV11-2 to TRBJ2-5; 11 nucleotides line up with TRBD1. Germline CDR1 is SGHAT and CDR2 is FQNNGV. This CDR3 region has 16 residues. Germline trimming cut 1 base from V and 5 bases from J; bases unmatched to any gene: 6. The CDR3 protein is CASSLGMDRGLETQYF. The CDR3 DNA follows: TGTGCCAGCAGCTTAGGGATGGACAGGGGGCTGGAGACCCAGTACTTC.

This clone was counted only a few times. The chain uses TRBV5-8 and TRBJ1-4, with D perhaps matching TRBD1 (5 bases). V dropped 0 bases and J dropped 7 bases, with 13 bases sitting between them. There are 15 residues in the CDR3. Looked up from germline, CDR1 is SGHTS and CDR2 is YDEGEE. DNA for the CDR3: TGTGCCAGCAGCTTGGAGGGGTTGGGTGGTGAAAAACTGTTTTTT. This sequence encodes CASSLEGLGGEKLFF.

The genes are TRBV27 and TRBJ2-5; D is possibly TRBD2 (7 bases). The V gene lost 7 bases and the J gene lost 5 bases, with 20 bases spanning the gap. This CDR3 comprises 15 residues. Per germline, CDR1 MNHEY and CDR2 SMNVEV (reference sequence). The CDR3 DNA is TGTGCCAGCACCCTCAATGGGGGGGGCCCGGAGACCCAGTACTTC. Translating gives CASTLNGGGPETQYF.

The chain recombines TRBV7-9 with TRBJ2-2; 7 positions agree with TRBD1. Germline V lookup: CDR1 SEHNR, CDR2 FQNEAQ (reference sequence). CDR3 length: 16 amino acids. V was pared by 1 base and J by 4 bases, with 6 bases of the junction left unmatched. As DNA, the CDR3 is TGTGCCAGCAGCTTAGGGTCCAGGGGGTTCACCGGGGAGCTGTTTTTT. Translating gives CASSLGSRGFTGELFF. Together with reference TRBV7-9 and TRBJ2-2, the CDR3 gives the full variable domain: DTGVSQNPRHKITKRGQNVTFRCDPISEHNRLYWYRQTLGQGPEFLTYFQNEAQLEKSRLLSDRFSAERPKGSFSTLEIQRTEQGDSAMYLCASSLGSRGFTGELFFGEGSRLTVL.

In DNA, the CDR3 is TGCGCCAGCAGCCAAGATGCGGGAACCGAGCAGTACTTC. Its protein is CASSQDAGTEQYF. This chain joins TRBV4-3 and TRBJ2-7, with D tentatively TRBD2 (6 bases). Germline CDR1 LGHNA, CDR2 YSLEER. V lost 0 bases and J lost 6, with 9 bases in between. This CDR3 region has 13 residues.

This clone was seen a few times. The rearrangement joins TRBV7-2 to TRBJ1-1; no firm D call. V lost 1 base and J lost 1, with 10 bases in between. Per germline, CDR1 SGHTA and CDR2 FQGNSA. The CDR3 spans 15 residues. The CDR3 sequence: CASSLVWAGNTEAFF. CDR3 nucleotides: TGTGCCAGCAGCTTAGTTTGGGCAGGGAACACTGAAGCTTTCTTT.

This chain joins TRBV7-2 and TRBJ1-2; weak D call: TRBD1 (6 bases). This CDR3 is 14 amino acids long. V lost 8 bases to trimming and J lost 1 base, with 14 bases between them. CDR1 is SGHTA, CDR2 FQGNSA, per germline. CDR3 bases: TGTGCCAGCGGGGGCAGTGCAGTTAACTATGGCTACACCTTC. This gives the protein CASGGSAVNYGYTF.

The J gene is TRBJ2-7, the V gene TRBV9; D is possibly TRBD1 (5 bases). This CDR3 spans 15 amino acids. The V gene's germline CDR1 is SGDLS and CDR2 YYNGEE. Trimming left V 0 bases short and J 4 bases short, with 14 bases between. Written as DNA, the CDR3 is TGTGCCAGCAGCGTAGGGACACAAAGTGGATACGAGCAGTACTTC. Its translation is CASSVGTQSGYEQYF.

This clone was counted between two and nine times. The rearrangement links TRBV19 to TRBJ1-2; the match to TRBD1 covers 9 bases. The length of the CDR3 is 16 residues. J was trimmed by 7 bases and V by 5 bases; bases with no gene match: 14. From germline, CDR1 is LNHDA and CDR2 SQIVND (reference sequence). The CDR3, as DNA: TGTGCCAGTAGTCGGGCCCCCACAGGGGGCGGTTCTGGCTACACCTTC. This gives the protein CASSRAPTGGGSGYTF.

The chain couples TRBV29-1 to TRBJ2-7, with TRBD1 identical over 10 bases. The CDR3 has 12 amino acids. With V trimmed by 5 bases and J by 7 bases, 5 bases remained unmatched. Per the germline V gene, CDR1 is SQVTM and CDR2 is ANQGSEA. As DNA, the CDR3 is TGCAGCGTTCGACAGGGGGCAGGGGAGCAGTACTTC. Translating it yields CSVRQGAGEQYF.